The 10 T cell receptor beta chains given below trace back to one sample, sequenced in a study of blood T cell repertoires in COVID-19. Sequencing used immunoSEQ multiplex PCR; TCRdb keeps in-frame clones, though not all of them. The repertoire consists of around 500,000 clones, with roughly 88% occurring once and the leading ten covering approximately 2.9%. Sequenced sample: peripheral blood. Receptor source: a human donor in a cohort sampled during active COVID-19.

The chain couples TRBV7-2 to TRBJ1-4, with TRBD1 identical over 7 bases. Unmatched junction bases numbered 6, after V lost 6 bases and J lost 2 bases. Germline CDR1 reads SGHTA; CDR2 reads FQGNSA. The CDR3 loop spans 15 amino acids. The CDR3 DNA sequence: TGTGCCAGCAGGGAGCAGGGACAGACTAATGAAAAACTGTTTTTT. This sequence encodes CASREQGQTNEKLFF.

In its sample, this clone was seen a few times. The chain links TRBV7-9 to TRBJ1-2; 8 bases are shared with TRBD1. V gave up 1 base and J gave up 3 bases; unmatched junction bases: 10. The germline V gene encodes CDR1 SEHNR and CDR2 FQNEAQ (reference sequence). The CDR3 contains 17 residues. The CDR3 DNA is TGTGCCAGCAGCTTAGGGGCAGGGGGCCCGCTTCACTATGGCTACACCTTC. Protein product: CASSLGAGGPLHYGYTF. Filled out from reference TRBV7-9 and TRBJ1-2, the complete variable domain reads DTGVSQNPRHKITKRGQNVTFRCDPISEHNRLYWYRQTLGQGPEFLTYFQNEAQLEKSRLLSDRFSAERPKGSFSTLEIQRTEQGDSAMYLCASSLGAGGPLHYGYTFGSGTRLTVV.

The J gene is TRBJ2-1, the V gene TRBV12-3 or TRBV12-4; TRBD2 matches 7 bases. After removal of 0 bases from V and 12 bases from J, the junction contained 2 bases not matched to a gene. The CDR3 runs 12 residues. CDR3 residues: CASSLAGGGQFF. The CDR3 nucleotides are TGTGCCAGCAGTTTAGCGGGCGGGGGGCAGTTCTTC.

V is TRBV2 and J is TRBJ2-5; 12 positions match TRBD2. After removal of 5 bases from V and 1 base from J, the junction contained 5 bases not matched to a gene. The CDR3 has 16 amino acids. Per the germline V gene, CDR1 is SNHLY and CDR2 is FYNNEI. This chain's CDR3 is CASSHGLAGPQETQYF. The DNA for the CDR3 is TGTGCCAGCAGTCATGGACTAGCGGGGCCCCAAGAGACCCAGTACTTC. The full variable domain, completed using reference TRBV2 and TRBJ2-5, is EPEVTQTPSHQVTQMGQEVILRCVPISNHLYFYWYRQILGQKVEFLVSFYNNEISEKSEIFDDQFSVERPDGSNFTLKIRSTKLEDSAMYFCASSHGLAGPQETQYFGPGTRLLVL.

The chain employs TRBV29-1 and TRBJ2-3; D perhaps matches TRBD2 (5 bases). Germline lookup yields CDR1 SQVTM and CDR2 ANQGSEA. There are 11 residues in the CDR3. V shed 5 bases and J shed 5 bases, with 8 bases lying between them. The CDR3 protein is CSVSREDTQYF. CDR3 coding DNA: TGCAGCGTTTCACGGGAAGATACGCAGTATTTT.

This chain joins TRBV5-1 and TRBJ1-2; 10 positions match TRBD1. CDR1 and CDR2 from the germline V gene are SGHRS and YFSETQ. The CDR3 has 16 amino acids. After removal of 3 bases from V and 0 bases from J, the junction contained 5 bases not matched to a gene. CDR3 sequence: CASSSGQGGTNYGYTF. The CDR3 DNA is TGCGCCAGCAGCTCCGGACAGGGGGGGACTAACTATGGCTACACCTTC.

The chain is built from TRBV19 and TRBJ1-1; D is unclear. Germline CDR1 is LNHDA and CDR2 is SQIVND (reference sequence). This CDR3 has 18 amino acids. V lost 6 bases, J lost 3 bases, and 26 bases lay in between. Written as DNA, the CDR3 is TGTGCCAGTAGCCAAGGGCGAGGGAACCGGTGGGGATACACTGAAGCTTTCTTT. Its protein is CASSQGRGNRWGYTEAFF.

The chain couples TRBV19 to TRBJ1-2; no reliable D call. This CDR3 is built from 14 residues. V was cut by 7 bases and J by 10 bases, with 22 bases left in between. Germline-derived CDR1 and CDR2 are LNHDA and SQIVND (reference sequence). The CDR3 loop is CASKVGGLSSDYTF. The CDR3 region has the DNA TGTGCCAGTAAGGTGGGAGGGCTTTCCTCCGACTACACCTTC.

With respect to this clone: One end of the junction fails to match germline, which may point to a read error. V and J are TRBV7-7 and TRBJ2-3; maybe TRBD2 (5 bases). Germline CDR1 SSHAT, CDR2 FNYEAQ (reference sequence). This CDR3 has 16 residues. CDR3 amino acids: CASSSSLPGSTDTQYF. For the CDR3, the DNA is TGTGCTAGCAGCTCCTCATTACCGGGAAGCACAGATACGCAGTATTTT.

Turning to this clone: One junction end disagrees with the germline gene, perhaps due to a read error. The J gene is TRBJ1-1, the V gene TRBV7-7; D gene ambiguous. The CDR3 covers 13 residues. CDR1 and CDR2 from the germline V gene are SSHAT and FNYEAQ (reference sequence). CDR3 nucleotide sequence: TGTGCTAGCAGCTTAGCGGCGGGGTCTGAAGCTTTCTTT. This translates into CASSLAAGSEAFF.